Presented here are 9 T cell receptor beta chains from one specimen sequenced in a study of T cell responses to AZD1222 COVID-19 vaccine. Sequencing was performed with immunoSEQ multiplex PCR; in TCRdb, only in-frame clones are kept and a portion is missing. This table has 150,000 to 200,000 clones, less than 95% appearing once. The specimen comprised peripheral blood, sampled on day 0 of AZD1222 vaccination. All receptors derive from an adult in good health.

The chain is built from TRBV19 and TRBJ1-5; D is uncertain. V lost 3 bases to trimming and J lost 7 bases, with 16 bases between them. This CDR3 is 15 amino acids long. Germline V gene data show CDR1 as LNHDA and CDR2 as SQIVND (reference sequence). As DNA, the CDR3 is TGTGCCAGTAGTATCATAGGTGGCGTCGGGCAGCCCCAGCATTTT. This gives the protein CASSIIGGVGQPQHF.

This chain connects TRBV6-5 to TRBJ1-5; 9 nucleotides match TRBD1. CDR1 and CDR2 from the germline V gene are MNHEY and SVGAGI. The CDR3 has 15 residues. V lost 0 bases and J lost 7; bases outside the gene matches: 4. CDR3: CASSYSGTGQQPQHF. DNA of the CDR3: TGTGCCAGCAGTTACTCAGGGACAGGGCAACAGCCCCAGCATTTT.

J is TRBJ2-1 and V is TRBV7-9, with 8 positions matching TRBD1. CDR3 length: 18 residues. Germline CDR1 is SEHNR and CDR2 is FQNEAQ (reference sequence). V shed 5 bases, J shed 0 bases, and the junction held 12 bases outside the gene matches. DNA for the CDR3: TGTGCCAGCAGCCCTATTGGACGACAGGGGTTCTCCTACAATGAGCAGTTCTTC. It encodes CASSPIGRQGFSYNEQFF.

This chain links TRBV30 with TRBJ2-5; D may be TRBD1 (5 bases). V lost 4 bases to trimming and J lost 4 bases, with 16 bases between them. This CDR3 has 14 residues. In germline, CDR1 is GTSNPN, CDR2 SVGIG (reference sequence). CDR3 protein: CAWTRSGRSETQYF. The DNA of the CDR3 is TGTGCCTGGACGCGGTCAGGGCGGTCAGAGACCCAGTACTTC.

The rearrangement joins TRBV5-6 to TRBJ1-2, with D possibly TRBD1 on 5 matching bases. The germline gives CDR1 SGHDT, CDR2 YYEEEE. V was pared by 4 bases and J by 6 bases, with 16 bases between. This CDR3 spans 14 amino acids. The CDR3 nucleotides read TGTGCCAGCAGCGGGATGCAGGGCTTCGATGGCTACACCTTC. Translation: CASSGMQGFDGYTF. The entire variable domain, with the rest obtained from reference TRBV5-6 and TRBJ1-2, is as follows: DAGVTQSPTHLIKTRGQQVTLRCSPKSGHDTVSWYQQALGQGPQFIFQYYEEEERQRGNFPDRFSGHQFPNYSSELNVNALLLGDSALYLCASSGMQGFDGYTFGSGTRLTVV.

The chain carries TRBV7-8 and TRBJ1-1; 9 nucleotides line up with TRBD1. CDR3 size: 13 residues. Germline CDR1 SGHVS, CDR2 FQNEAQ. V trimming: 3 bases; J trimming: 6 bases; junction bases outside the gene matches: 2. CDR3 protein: CASSFGDRAEAFF. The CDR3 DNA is TGTGCCAGCAGCTTCGGGGACAGGGCTGAAGCTTTCTTT.

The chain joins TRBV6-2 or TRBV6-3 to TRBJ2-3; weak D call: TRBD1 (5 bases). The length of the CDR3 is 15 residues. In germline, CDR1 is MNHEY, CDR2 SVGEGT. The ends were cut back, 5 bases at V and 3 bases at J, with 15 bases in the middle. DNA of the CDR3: TGTGCCAGCAGTCAGGAAAGGGGATCAACAGATACGCAGTATTTT. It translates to CASSQERGSTDTQYF.

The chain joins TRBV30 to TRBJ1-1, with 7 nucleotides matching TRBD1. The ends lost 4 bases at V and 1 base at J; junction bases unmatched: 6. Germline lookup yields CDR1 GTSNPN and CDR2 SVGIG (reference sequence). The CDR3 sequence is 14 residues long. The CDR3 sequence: CAWTEGAANTEAFF. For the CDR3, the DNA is TGTGCCTGGACCGAGGGGGCAGCGAACACTGAAGCTTTCTTT.

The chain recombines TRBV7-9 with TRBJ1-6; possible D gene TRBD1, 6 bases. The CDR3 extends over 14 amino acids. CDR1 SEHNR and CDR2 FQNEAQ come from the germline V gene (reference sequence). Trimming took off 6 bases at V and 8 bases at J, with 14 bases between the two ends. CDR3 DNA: TGTGCCAGCAGAGACCAGGGGAGCCATTCACCCCTCCACTTT. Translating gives CASRDQGSHSPLHF.